These 10 T cell receptor beta chains share one sample of origin, sequenced in a study of response to subunit inactivated influenza vaccine. TCRdb reanalysed the RT-PCR reads using MiXCR and keeps one entry per CDR3 protein. Of about 780,000 distinct CDR3 sequences in the sample, about 18% were seen once. The sequencing used PBMCs from blood, collected 5 to 6 days after vaccination. These receptors were obtained from a man aged 45 to 65 who received an inactivated influenza vaccine.

This clonotype was detected ten times or more. The chain is built from TRBV20-1 and TRBJ2-2, with 9 bases matching TRBD2. The CDR3 is 14 amino acids. Germline V CDR1 and CDR2: DFQATT, SNEGSKA (reference sequence). J gave up 1 base and V 7 bases, and 4 bases lay outside the gene matches. Here the CDR3 DNA reads TGCAGTGTTCCGACTAGCGGGAACACCGGGGAGCTGTTTTTT. It codes for CSVPTSGNTGELFF.

In this sample, this clonotype turned up many times. This chain links TRBV25-1 with TRBJ2-7; perhaps TRBD2 as D (6 bases). Trimming removed 8 bases from V and 3 bases from J, with 14 bases in between. Germline values: CDR1 MGHDK, CDR2 SYGVNS. The CDR3 has 13 amino acids. The CDR3 region is CASRGPGSYEQYF. In nucleotides, the CDR3 is TGTGCCAGCCGAGGACCCGGGAGCTACGAGCAGTACTTC.

V is TRBV5-1 and J is TRBJ2-3, with D uncertain. Germline-derived CDR1 and CDR2 are SGHRS and YFSETQ. There are 16 residues in the CDR3. The V end lost 4 bases, the J end lost 0 bases, and 15 bases lay between the germline ends. CDR3 sequence: CASSAARSSSTDTQYF. The CDR3 DNA is TGCGCCAGCAGCGCTGCTCGTTCGTCTAGCACAGATACGCAGTATTTT.

With regard to this clonotype: A much larger clone is a single base away; this may be a read error. This chain joins TRBV29-1 and TRBJ2-5; 7 positions match TRBD2. Germline V CDR1 and CDR2: SQVTM, ANQGSEA. Trimming removed 0 bases from V and 5 bases from J; junction bases left unmatched: 12. CDR3 length: 16 residues. The DNA for the CDR3 is TGCAGCGTTGAAGAGGCCCTAGCGGAGCTACACGAGACCCAGTACTTC. Its translation is CSVEEALAELHETQYF.

This rearrangement joins TRBV7-9 to TRBJ2-7; TRBD1 aligns across 7 bases. Germline trimming cut 0 bases from V and 3 bases from J; bases unmatched to any gene: 2. CDR1 SEHNR and CDR2 FQNEAQ come from the germline V gene (reference sequence). The length of the CDR3 is 14 residues. CDR3 protein: CASSLAGTDYEQYF. The CDR3 DNA sequence: TGTGCCAGCAGCTTAGCCGGGACAGACTACGAGCAGTACTTC.

This clonotype was picked up a small number of times. The chain links TRBV4-1 to TRBJ2-5, with 8 bases lining up with TRBD1. Germline trimming cut 5 bases from V and 4 bases from J; bases unmatched to any gene: 9. CDR1 and CDR2 from the germline V gene are MGHRA and YSYEKL. The CDR3 consists of 15 residues. The CDR3 sequence is CASSRSGGQGETQYF. The CDR3 DNA follows: TGCGCCAGCAGCAGAAGTGGAGGACAGGGAGAGACCCAGTACTTC.

This clonotype was recorded a few times. The CDR3 DNA is TGCGCCAGCAGCGCAGGACAGGGGGCAGAGACCCAGTACTTC. This translates into CASSAGQGAETQYF. The rearrangement uses TRBV5-1 and TRBJ2-5; 11 bases are a match to TRBD1. Germline V lookup: CDR1 SGHRS, CDR2 YFSETQ. V trimming: 4 bases; J trimming: 4 bases; junction bases outside the gene matches: 3. CDR3 length equals 14 residues.

In its sample, this clonotype was seen a few times. CDR3 nucleotides: TGTGCCATCAGTGACCCACTAGAGCGGGGGCACTCCTACAATGAGCAGTTCTTC. Encoded protein: CAISDPLERGHSYNEQFF. The rearrangement uses TRBV10-3 and TRBJ2-1; 8 bases map to TRBD2. This CDR3 is 18 amino acids long. The germline V gene has CDR1 ENHRY and CDR2 SYGVKD. The V segment lost 3 bases and the J segment 0 bases; nucleotides outside the gene matches: 10.

The chain joins TRBV7-6 to TRBJ2-2, with no clear D. Germline CDR1 SGHVS, CDR2 FNYEAQ. This CDR3 is built from 13 residues. The V end lost 5 bases, the J end lost 6 bases, and 10 bases lay between the germline ends. CDR3: CASSPQHAGELFF. CDR3 sequence (DNA): TGTGCCAGCAGCCCTCAACATGCCGGGGAGCTGTTTTTT.

This clonotype was observed a handful of times. The J gene is TRBJ1-1, the V gene TRBV12-3 or TRBV12-4; no firm D call. Trimming took 2 bases from V and 0 from J, leaving 4 bases between them. This CDR3 region has 13 residues. CDR3: CASSLPVNTEAFF. The CDR3 region has the DNA TGTGCCAGCAGTTTACCAGTGAACACTGAAGCTTTCTTT.